The 4 T cell receptor beta chains presented below share a single source sample, sequenced in a study of early T cells in non-severe SARS-CoV-2 infection. One entry per CDR3 protein, called by TCRdb with MiXCR from the 5' RACE reads. The sample yields some 57,000 distinct CDR3 sequences, 10% to 13% seen once. Input material: whole blood. The source is an adult who was a healthcare worker with PCR-confirmed SARS-CoV-2 infection or an uninfected control (not recorded which).

This clonotype was counted a few times. For the CDR3, the DNA is TGTGCCAGCAGCACCAACACAGATACGCAGTATTTT. This codes for CASSTNTDTQYF. V is TRBV7-6 and J is TRBJ2-3; D uncertain. V lost 5 bases, J lost 2 bases, and 5 bases lay in between. The CDR3 is made up of 12 amino acids. CDR1 is SGHVS, CDR2 FNYEAQ, per germline.

The chain recombines TRBV12-3 or TRBV12-4 with TRBJ2-2; 11 positions match TRBD2. This CDR3 region has 16 residues. V shed 11 bases and J 4 bases; nucleotides not matched to a gene: 12. The CDR3 is CAGGIAGGLGTGELFF. The DNA for the CDR3 is TGTGCCGGAGGAATAGCGGGGGGGCTCGGCACCGGGGAGCTGTTTTTT.

The sample holds many counts of this clonotype. V is TRBV7-9 and J is TRBJ1-3; D is undetermined. Per the germline V gene, CDR1 is SEHNR and CDR2 is FQNEAQ (reference sequence). V was shortened by 2 bases and J by 6 bases, with 8 bases between the two germline ends. The CDR3 extends over 13 amino acids. For the CDR3, the DNA is TGTGCCAGCAGCTTATCCGGGGAAAACACCATATATTTT. Its translation is CASSLSGENTIYF.

This clonotype showed up just a few times. The gene calls are TRBV6-1 and TRBJ2-5, with unresolved D. The V end lost 4 bases, the J end lost 1 base, and 7 bases lay between the germline ends. The CDR3 runs 13 residues. Germline-derived CDR1 and CDR2 are MNHNS and SASEGT. The CDR3 coding sequence is TGTGCCAGCAGTGGCTGGGGCCAAGAGACCCAGTACTTC. Residues: CASSGWGQETQYF.